Listed here is a single T cell receptor beta chain. Germline trimming cut 4 bases from V and 2 bases from J; bases unmatched to any gene: 8. The CDR3 consists of 16 residues. Germline loops: CDR1 SGHNT, CDR2 YENEEA. This entry belongs to a study of blood T cell repertoires in COVID-19. At the level of the study: PBMCs, B-cell-depleted T cells, or T cells were the source of the cDNA or gDNA that made up the material.

TCRdb's table, derived via immunoSEQ multiplex PCR, lists solely in-frame clones and lacks some. The data contain roughly 17,000 clones, about 90% of them singletons. The clonotype comes from a human donor in a cohort sampled during active COVID-19. Sequencing was done on a sample of peripheral blood. The chain combines TRBV11-3 with TRBJ2-3; TRBD2 matches at 8 bases. In DNA form, the CDR3 reads TGTGCCAGCAGCTCCAACCGGGGGGGGAACACAGATACGCAGTATTTT. Its protein is CASSSNRGGNTDTQYF.